Sequencing of this T cell receptor (beta chain) was carried out in a study of graft-versus-host responses after intestinal transplantation. Study-wide context: Each transplant was multivisceral, liver-intestinal, or isolated intestinal. All of the recipients had induction that used anti-thymocyte globulin, then tacrolimus and steroids for about 3 years. Overall study results and limits: GvH clones turned up in recipient marrow; some had shown up first in ileum or blood. GvH clone levels peaked in circulation, and this peak was associated with early post-transplant HvG declines.

As for this clone: Its antigen is unidentified.

Clones were read by immunoSEQ multiplex PCR, and TCRdb kept only the in-frame ones, dropping some. In the table there are 85,000 to 90,000 clones, roughly four fifths of which are singletons. The CDR3 contains 16 residues. Germline CDR1 and CDR2: SGHAT and FQNNGV. Germline trimming cut 2 bases from V and 6 bases from J; bases unmatched to any gene: 9. The TCR comes from a human donor who received an intestinal transplant. The material sequenced was unstimulated CD8+ T cells sorted from spleen or lymph node cells, taken before intestinal transplant. The rearrangement uses TRBV11-2 and TRBJ2-4, with 8 bases matching TRBD1. The CDR3 protein is CASSLFPTGDGNIQYF. In DNA, the CDR3 is TGTGCCAGCAGCTTATTCCCGACAGGGGATGGAAACATTCAGTACTTC.